Presented here are 5 T cell receptor beta chains from one specimen sequenced in a study of sequential checkpoint blockade in melanoma. Treatment in this sample: randomized to nivolumab then ipilimumab (arm A) or the reverse (arm B). Some clones are missing from TCRdb's copy, which holds only in-frame ones; the method was immunoSEQ multiplex PCR. The sample yields fewer than 15,000 clones, almost 75% seen once. The starting material was CD8+ T cells sorted from blood (inferred from file names), obtained from a patient given nivolumab and ipilimumab in sequence. The receptors derive from a human donor with melanoma.

The chain uses TRBV7-2 and TRBJ2-3; maybe TRBD2 (5 bases). The CDR3 runs 12 residues. The V gene lost 3 bases and the J gene lost 6 bases, with 7 bases spanning the gap. The germline V gene encodes CDR1 SGHTA and CDR2 FQGNSA. In DNA form, the CDR3 reads TGTGCCAGCAGCTTTAGGAGGGATACGCAGTATTTT. Protein product: CASSFRRDTQYF.

The rearrangement links TRBV6-5 to TRBJ1-5, with D hard to call. Trimming took off 6 bases at V and 3 bases at J, with 15 bases between the two ends. CDR1 MNHEY and CDR2 SVGAGI come from the germline V gene. The CDR3 sequence is 15 residues long. In DNA form, the CDR3 reads TGTGCCAGCAGCCAAATACACAATCCCAATCAGCCCCAGCATTTT. It translates to CASSQIHNPNQPQHF.

The CDR3 DNA is TGTGCCAGCAGCCCAAGACCGACTAGCGGGAGTAACGAGCAGTACTTC. Protein product: CASSPRPTSGSNEQYF. V gene TRBV11-3 combines with J gene TRBJ2-7; 12 bases map to TRBD2. The junction had 10 bases not matched to a gene; V was cut back by 5 bases and J by 5 bases. CDR3 length equals 16 residues. Germline V CDR1 and CDR2: SGHNT, YENEEA. The full variable domain, in which reference TRBV11-3 and TRBJ2-7 provide the parts outside the CDR3, is EAGVVQSPRYKIIEKKQPVAFWCNPISGHNTLYWYLQNLGQGPELLIRYENEEAVDDSQLPKDRFSAERLKGVDSTLKIQPAELGDSAVYLCASSPRPTSGSNEQYFGPGTRLTVT.

The table lists this clone with a few counts. Other DNA sequences of this sample code for an identical CDR3. The chain joins TRBV7-9 to TRBJ2-3; maybe TRBD2 (5 bases). The CDR3 sequence is 15 residues long. V dropped 5 bases and J dropped 0 bases, with 12 bases sitting between them. Germline values: CDR1 SEHNR, CDR2 FQNEAQ (reference sequence). The CDR3 protein is CASSPPGVSTDTQYF. CDR3 bases: TGTGCCAGCAGCCCCCCCGGGGTTAGCACAGATACGCAGTATTTT.

The chain uses TRBV4-1 and TRBJ1-1, with D uncertain. Per germline, CDR1 MGHRA and CDR2 YSYEKL. The CDR3 extends over 10 amino acids. V lost 8 bases and J lost 4, with 5 bases in between. CDR3 sequence: CASRGTEAFF. As DNA, the CDR3 is TGCGCCAGCCGAGGCACTGAAGCTTTCTTT.